The clone carrying this TCR beta chain was detected a few times. Its antigen is currently unknown. This record belongs to a study of identical twins. Overall study results and limits: There were fewer insertions in abundant cord blood beta clonotypes, but memory repertoires showed no such pattern.

From the 5' RACE reads, TCRdb called clonotypes with MiXCR, one entry per CDR3 protein. This repertoire shows approximately 300,000 distinct CDR3 sequences, roughly 10% found once; its top ten account for approximately 6.5%. The CDR3 has 13 amino acids. Trimming cost V 5 bases and J 5 bases, with 12 bases left between them. Germline CDR1 is SEHNR and CDR2 is FQNEAQ (reference sequence). The sample also formed part of further work on yellow fever vaccine responses in identical twins. As reported in that work: Reportedly, the response of twins' T cells to the vaccine seemed partly convergent, partly personalized.

The TCR sequence derives from a woman under 30 in good health. Sample: CD8+ T cells sorted from blood. The rearrangement uses TRBV7-9 and TRBJ2-5; D may be TRBD2 (6 bases). The CDR3 coding sequence is TGTGCCAGCAGCGCCAGACTAGAGGAGACCCAGTACTTC. Translated, it gives CASSARLEETQYF.